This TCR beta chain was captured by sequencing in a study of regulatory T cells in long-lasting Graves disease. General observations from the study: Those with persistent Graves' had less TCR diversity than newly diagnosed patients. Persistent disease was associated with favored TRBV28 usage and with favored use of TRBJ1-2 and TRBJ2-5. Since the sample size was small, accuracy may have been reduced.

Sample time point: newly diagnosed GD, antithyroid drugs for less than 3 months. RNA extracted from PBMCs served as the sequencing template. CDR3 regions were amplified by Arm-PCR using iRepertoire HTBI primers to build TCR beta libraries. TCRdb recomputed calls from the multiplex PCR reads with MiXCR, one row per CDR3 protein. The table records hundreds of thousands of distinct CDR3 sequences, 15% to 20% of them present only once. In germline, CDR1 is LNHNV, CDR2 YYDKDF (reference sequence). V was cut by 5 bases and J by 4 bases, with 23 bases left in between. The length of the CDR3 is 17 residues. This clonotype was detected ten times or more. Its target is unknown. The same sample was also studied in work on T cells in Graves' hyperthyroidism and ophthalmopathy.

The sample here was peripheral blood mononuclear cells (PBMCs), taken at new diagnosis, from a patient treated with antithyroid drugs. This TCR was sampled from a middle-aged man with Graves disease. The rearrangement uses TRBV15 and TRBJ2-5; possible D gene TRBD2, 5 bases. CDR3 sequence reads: CATSSPTGLAARETQYF. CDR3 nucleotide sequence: TGTGCCACCAGCTCACCCACTGGCCTAGCAGCGCGAGAGACCCAGTACTTC.